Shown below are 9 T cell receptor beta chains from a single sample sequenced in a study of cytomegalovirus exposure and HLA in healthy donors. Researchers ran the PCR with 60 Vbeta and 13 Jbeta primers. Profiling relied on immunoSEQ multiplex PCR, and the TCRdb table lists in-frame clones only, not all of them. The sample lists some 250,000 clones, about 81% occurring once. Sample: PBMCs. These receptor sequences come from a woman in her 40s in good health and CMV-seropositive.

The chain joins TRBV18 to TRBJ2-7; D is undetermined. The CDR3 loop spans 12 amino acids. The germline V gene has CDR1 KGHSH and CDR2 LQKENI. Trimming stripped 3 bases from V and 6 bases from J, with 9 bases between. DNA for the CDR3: TGTGCCAGCTCACCTCCTCTCAGCGAGCAGTACTTC. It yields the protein CASSPPLSEQYF.

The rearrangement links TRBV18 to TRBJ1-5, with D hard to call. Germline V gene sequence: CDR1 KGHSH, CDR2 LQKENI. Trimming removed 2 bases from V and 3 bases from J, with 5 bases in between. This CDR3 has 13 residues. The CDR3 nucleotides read TGTGCCAGCTCACCAACGGTCAATCAGCCCCAGCATTTT. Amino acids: CASSPTVNQPQHF.

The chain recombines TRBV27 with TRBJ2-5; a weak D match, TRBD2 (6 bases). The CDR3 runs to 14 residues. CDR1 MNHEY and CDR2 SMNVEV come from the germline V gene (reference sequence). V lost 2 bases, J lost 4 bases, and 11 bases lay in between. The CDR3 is CASSLPGSGETQYF. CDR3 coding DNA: TGTGCCAGCAGTTTACCCGGGAGTGGAGAGACCCAGTACTTC.

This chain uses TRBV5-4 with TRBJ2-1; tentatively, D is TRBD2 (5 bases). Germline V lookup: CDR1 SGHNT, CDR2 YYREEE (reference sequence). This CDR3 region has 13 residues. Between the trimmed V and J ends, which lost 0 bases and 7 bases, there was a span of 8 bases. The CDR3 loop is CASSLDTGNEQFF. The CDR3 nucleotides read TGTGCCAGCAGCTTGGACACGGGGAATGAGCAGTTCTTC.

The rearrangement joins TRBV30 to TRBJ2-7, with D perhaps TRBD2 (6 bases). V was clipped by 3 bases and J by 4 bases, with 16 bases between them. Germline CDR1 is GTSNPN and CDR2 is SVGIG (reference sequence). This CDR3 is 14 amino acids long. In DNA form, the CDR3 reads TGTGCCTGGAGGGACCCCGGGGGTAGGTACGAGCAGTACTTC. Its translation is CAWRDPGGRYEQYF.

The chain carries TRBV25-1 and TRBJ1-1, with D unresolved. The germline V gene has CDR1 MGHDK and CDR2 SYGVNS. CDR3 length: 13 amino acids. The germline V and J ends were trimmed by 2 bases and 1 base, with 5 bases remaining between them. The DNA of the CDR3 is TGTGCCAGCAGTGAAGGAGGGAACACTGAAGCTTTCTTT. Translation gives CASSEGGNTEAFF.

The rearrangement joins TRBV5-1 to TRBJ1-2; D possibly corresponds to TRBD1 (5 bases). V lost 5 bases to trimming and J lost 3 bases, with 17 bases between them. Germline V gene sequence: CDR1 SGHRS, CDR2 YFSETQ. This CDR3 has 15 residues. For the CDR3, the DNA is TGCGCCAGCAGTCCGGGCAGGGCGGTGGACTATGGCTACACCTTC. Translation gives CASSPGRAVDYGYTF.

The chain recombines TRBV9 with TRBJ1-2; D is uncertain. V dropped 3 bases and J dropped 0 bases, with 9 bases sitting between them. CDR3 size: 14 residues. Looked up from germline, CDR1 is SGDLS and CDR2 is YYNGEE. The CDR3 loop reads CASSGALPNYGYTF. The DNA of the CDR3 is TGTGCCAGCAGCGGGGCCCTTCCTAACTATGGCTACACCTTC.

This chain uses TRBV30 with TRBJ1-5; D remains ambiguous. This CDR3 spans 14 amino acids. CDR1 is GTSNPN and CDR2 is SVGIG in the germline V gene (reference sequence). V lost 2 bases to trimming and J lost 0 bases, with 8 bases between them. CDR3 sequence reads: CAWSTVNSNQPQHF. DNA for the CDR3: TGTGCCTGGAGTACGGTTAATAGCAATCAGCCCCAGCATTTT.